The 19 T cell receptor beta chains presented below share a single source sample, sequenced in a study of shared clonotypes between healthy human individuals. The method was immunoSEQ multiplex PCR; TCRdb's version includes in-frame clones alone and lacks a portion of them. The repertoire has 600,000 to 750,000 clones, about two thirds of them found once; the top ten carry about 1.7%. Material for sequencing was memory CD4+ T cells sorted from blood. Regarding subset: CD45RA-negative fraction. The receptors originated from a woman between 25 and 40 years old in good health.

The count of this clone is one. The J gene is TRBJ2-1, the V gene TRBV5-1, with 8 nucleotides matching TRBD1. V lost 0 bases to trimming and J lost 12 bases; unmatched junction nucleotides: 8. Germline loops: CDR1 SGHRS, CDR2 YFSETQ. The CDR3 runs to 14 residues. The CDR3, as DNA: TGCGCCAGCAGCTTGGGGACAGGGCTTTTAGTGCAGTTCTTC. Residues: CASSLGTGLLVQFF.

V is TRBV5-4 and J is TRBJ2-5; TRBD1 matches at 7 bases. This CDR3 comprises 13 residues. Germline V lookup: CDR1 SGHNT, CDR2 YYREEE (reference sequence). Germline trimming cut 2 bases from V and 3 bases from J; bases unmatched to any gene: 1. Here the CDR3 reads CASSFQGEETQYF. DNA for the CDR3: TGTGCCAGCAGCTTTCAGGGGGAAGAGACCCAGTACTTC.

The chain combines TRBV28 with TRBJ1-5; 7 bases are shared with TRBD1. The germline CDR1 and CDR2 sequences are MDHEN and SYDVKM. This CDR3 spans 14 amino acids. With V trimmed by 2 bases and J by 7 bases, 5 bases remained unmatched. CDR3 region: CASSLEGAYQPQHF. Written as DNA, the CDR3 is TGTGCCAGCAGTTTAGAGGGGGCTTACCAGCCCCAGCATTTT.

This clone was recorded only once. The genes are TRBV27 and TRBJ2-1; weak D call: TRBD1 (6 bases). V was shortened by 8 bases and J by 9 bases, with 20 bases between the two germline ends. Germline assignment: CDR1 MNHEY and CDR2 SMNVEV (reference sequence). The CDR3 consists of 14 residues. CDR3 in amino acids: CASRTGGGPLEQFF. The CDR3 nucleotides read TGTGCCAGCCGAACGGGTGGGGGCCCGCTTGAGCAGTTCTTC.

This clone appeared many times. The V and J genes are TRBV29-1 and TRBJ1-2; 7 bases agree with TRBD1. Trimming took 7 bases from V and 3 from J; bases not matched to a gene: 23. There are 18 residues in the CDR3. The germline V gene encodes CDR1 SQVTM and CDR2 ANQGSEA. The CDR3 DNA is TGCAGCGCCGGGGTCATCAGGGGGGCACCCGATGGCCACTATGGCTACACCTTC. Encoded protein: CSAGVIRGAPDGHYGYTF.

The chain uses TRBV7-2 and TRBJ2-4; no firm D call. Germline V lookup: CDR1 SGHTA, CDR2 FQGNSA. This CDR3 has 14 residues. The V end lost 1 base, the J end lost 9 bases, and 13 bases lay between the germline ends. CDR3 in DNA: TGTGCCAGCAGCTTAGTCGGTCCGGGTGGCATTCAGTACTTC. Encoded protein: CASSLVGPGGIQYF.

This clone appeared a few times. The chain combines TRBV27 with TRBJ2-7; possible D gene TRBD2, 6 bases. The CDR3 length is 13 residues. Trimming cost V 6 bases and J 6 bases, with 15 bases left between them. The V gene's germline CDR1 is MNHEY and CDR2 SMNVEV (reference sequence). The CDR3 spells CASRLTTRGEQYF. Written as DNA, the CDR3 is TGTGCCAGCAGACTAACGACGCGGGGCGAGCAGTACTTC.

The chain links TRBV4-1 to TRBJ2-3; no clear D. There are 12 residues in the CDR3. Germline CDR1 reads MGHRA; CDR2 reads YSYEKL. Trimming cost V 0 bases and J 6 bases, with 4 bases left between them. This CDR3 is CASSQDYDTQYF. In nucleotides, the CDR3 is TGCGCCAGCAGCCAAGATTACGATACGCAGTATTTT.

The genes are TRBV5-6 and TRBJ2-3; D remains ambiguous. Germline-derived CDR1 and CDR2 are SGHDT and YYEEEE. This CDR3 is 16 amino acids long. V was shortened by 1 base and J by 7 bases, with 19 bases between the two germline ends. DNA for the CDR3: TGTGCCAGCAGCTTGAGAGGTGGGCCAAGTAGGTATACGCAGTATTTT. It encodes CASSLRGGPSRYTQYF.

This clone has just a few counts. The chain links TRBV6-6 to TRBJ2-3; D gene uncertain. Germline values: CDR1 MNHNY, CDR2 SVGAGI (reference sequence). The CDR3 has 11 amino acids. V lost 6 bases, J lost 3 bases, and 4 bases lay in between. CDR3 sequence (DNA): TGTGCCAGCAGGATGACAGATACGCAGTATTTT. It encodes CASRMTDTQYF.

This rearrangement joins TRBV19 to TRBJ2-1; the match to TRBD2 covers 15 bases. Per germline, CDR1 LNHDA and CDR2 SQIVND (reference sequence). This CDR3 comprises 16 residues. V lost 5 bases and J lost 8; bases outside the gene matches: 7. The CDR3 coding sequence is TGTGCCAGTAGTCACGGACTAGCGGGAGGGCCACATGAGCAGTTCTTC. It specifies CASSHGLAGGPHEQFF.

The rearrangement uses TRBV18 and TRBJ1-2; D remains ambiguous. In germline, CDR1 is KGHSH, CDR2 LQKENI. The CDR3 totals 17 residues. V lost 3 bases to trimming and J lost 6 bases, with 23 bases between them. CDR3 in amino acids: CASSPRTGPPNGDGYTF. The CDR3 nucleotides are TGTGCCAGCTCACCGAGGACCGGGCCCCCCAATGGCGATGGCTACACCTTC. The full variable domain, in which reference TRBV18 and TRBJ1-2 provide the parts outside the CDR3, is NAGVMQNPRHLVRRRGQEARLRCSPMKGHSHVYWYRQLPEEGLKFMVYLQKENIIDESGMPKERFSAEFPKEGPSILRIQQVVRGDSAAYFCASSPRTGPPNGDGYTFGSGTRLTVV.

V and J are TRBV19 and TRBJ1-4, with D possibly matching TRBD1 (5 bases). V shed 9 bases and J shed 7 bases, with 15 bases lying between them. This CDR3 comprises 13 residues. Germline V CDR1 and CDR2: LNHDA, SQIVND (reference sequence). The CDR3 loop reads CASGTTAGEKLFF. DNA for the CDR3: TGTGCCAGCGGGACGACGGCTGGTGAAAAACTGTTTTTT.

This clone was observed a few times. The chain uses TRBV21-1 and TRBJ2-7; the tabulated D call, TRBD1, remains unverified against the DNA. TRBV21-1 is shown as a pseudogene. The CDR3 has 15 amino acids. The CDR3 spells CASSKEGGQAYEQYF. CDR3 DNA: TGTGCCAGCAGCAAAGAGGGCGGACAGGCCTACGAGCAGTACTTC.

This clone was detected a few times. This sequence joins TRBV11-2 and TRBJ2-1, with 8 nucleotides matching TRBD2. The CDR3 extends over 16 amino acids. Trimming took 5 bases from V and 9 from J; bases not matched to a gene: 15. Per the germline V gene, CDR1 is SGHAT and CDR2 is FQNNGV. For the CDR3, the DNA is TGTGCCAGCAGCGACAGACCCCGGGAGGGCGGGACTGAGCAGTTCTTC. Its translation is CASSDRPREGGTEQFF.

This clone was observed a few times. The rearrangement uses TRBV28 and TRBJ2-7; 10 bases fit TRBD2. Germline V CDR1 and CDR2: MDHEN, SYDVKM. J gave up 2 bases and V 2 bases, and 3 bases lay outside the gene matches. The CDR3 is made up of 15 amino acids. DNA for the CDR3: TGTGCCAGCAGTTTAATTACTAGCGGGACCTACGAGCAGTACTTC. Encoded protein: CASSLITSGTYEQYF.

V and J are TRBV11-3 and TRBJ1-2, with 10 bases that match TRBD1. The V segment lost 6 bases and the J segment 4 bases; nucleotides outside the gene matches: 14. This CDR3 has 17 amino acids. The germline gives CDR1 SGHNT, CDR2 YENEEA. CDR3 sequence (DNA): TGTGCCAGCAGTCGGGACAGGGGAGGTCAGAGGCCCTATGGCTACACCTTC. As protein: CASSRDRGGQRPYGYTF. The full variable domain, rest sourced from reference TRBV11-3 and TRBJ1-2, is EAGVVQSPRYKIIEKKQPVAFWCNPISGHNTLYWYLQNLGQGPELLIRYENEEAVDDSQLPKDRFSAERLKGVDSTLKIQPAELGDSAVYLCASSRDRGGQRPYGYTFGSGTRLTVV.

V is TRBV6-1 and J is TRBJ1-5; D ambiguous. Trimming cost V 3 bases and J 4 bases, with 7 bases left between them. Germline lookup yields CDR1 MNHNS and CDR2 SASEGT. The CDR3 runs 13 residues. Here the CDR3 DNA reads TGTGCCAGCAGTGACAGGTTTAATCAGCCCCAGCATTTT. It codes for CASSDRFNQPQHF.

The rearrangement uses TRBV19 and TRBJ1-5; a weak D match, TRBD1 (5 bases). There are 13 residues in the CDR3. Germline loops: CDR1 LNHDA, CDR2 SQIVND (reference sequence). V was cut by 5 bases and J by 2 bases, with 7 bases left in between. CDR3: CASSPGGNQPQHF. Here the CDR3 DNA reads TGTGCCAGTAGTCCGGGGGGCAATCAGCCCCAGCATTTT.